One and the same sample provided the 5 T cell receptor beta chains below, sequenced in a study of blood T cell repertoires in COVID-19. TCRdb's table, derived via immunoSEQ multiplex PCR, lists solely in-frame clones and lacks some. The table records some 520,000 clones, approximately 92% of them present only once. Sequencing was done on a sample of peripheral blood. The receptors derive from a man aged 18 to 30 with COVID-19, enrolled during active disease.

V and J are TRBV29-1 and TRBJ1-2; no clear D gene. The CDR3 runs to 15 residues. CDR1 is SQVTM and CDR2 is ANQGSEA in the germline V gene. Between the trimmed V and J ends, which lost 0 bases and 5 bases, there was a span of 16 bases. CDR3 amino acids: CSVEEVGYPRYGYTF. CDR3 coding DNA: TGCAGCGTTGAAGAAGTTGGCTATCCTAGGTATGGCTACACCTTC.

The chain has TRBV5-8 and TRBJ2-3, with 7 bases lining up with TRBD1. This CDR3 has 13 residues. Per germline, CDR1 SGHTS and CDR2 YDEGEE. J lost 7 bases, V lost 0 bases, and 2 bases had no gene match. The CDR3 region has the DNA TGTGCCAGCAGCTTGGAGACAGGGTATACGCAGTATTTT. Protein sequence: CASSLETGYTQYF.

This clone was picked up a small number of times. The rearrangement links TRBV6-5 to TRBJ2-7; the match to TRBD2 covers 7 bases. Germline CDR1 MNHEY, CDR2 SVGAGI. The trim removed 7 bases at V and 5 bases at J, leaving 11 bases unmatched. The CDR3 contains 14 residues. CDR3 loop: CASKRTRSSHEQYF. The DNA of the CDR3 is TGTGCCAGCAAACGGACTAGATCGTCCCACGAGCAGTACTTC.

The chain joins TRBV10-2 to TRBJ2-3, with TRBD2 matching 9 bases. This CDR3 has 14 amino acids. J gave up 2 bases and V 7 bases, and 4 bases lay outside the gene matches. Germline loops: CDR1 WSHSY, CDR2 SAAADI. The CDR3 region has the DNA TGCGCCAGCACCCTAGCGGGGTTCACAGATACGCAGTATTTT. It yields the protein CASTLAGFTDTQYF.

This chain uses TRBV2 with TRBJ2-7; 7 nucleotides align to TRBD1. J lost 4 bases, V lost 9 bases, and 9 bases had no gene match. Germline CDR1 reads SNHLY; CDR2 reads FYNNEI. The CDR3 loop spans 13 amino acids. CDR3 nucleotide sequence: TGTGCCAGTGTGGGGACAGTTCCTTACGAGCAGTACTTC. Residues: CASVGTVPYEQYF.